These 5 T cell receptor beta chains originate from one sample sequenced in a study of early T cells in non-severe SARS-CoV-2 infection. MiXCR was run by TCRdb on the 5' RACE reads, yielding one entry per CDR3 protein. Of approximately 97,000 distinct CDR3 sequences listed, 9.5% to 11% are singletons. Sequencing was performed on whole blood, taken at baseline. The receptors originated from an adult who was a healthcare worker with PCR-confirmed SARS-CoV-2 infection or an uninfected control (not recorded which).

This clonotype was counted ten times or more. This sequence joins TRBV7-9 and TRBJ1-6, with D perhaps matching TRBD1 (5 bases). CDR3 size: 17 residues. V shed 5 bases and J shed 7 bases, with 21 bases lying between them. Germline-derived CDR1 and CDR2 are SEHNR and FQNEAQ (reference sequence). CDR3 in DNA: TGTGCCAGCAGCATACGAGGGGCTAATGGTTTCAATTCACCCCTCCACTTT. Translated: CASSIRGANGFNSPLHF.

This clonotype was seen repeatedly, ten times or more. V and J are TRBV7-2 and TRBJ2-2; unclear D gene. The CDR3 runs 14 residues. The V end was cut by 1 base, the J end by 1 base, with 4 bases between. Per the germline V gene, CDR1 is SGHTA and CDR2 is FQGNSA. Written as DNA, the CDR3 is TGTGCCAGCAGCTTAGACCGGAACACCGGGGAGCTGTTTTTT. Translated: CASSLDRNTGELFF.

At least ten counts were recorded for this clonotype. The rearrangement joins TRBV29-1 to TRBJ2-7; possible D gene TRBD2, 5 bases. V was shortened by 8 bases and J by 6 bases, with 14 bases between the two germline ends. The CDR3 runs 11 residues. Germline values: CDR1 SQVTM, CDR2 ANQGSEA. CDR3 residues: CSIGISVEQYF. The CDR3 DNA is TGCAGCATAGGAATTAGCGTCGAGCAGTACTTC.

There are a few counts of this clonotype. CDR3 sequence: CSARAGDNFEDTQYF. The CDR3 DNA is TGCAGTGCTAGAGCAGGGGACAACTTCGAGGATACGCAGTATTTT. This chain joins TRBV20-1 and TRBJ2-3; perhaps TRBD1 as D (6 bases). The CDR3 is 15 residues long. Germline CDR1 is DFQATT and CDR2 is SNEGSKA (reference sequence). V was cut by 1 base and J by 6 bases, with 17 bases left in between.

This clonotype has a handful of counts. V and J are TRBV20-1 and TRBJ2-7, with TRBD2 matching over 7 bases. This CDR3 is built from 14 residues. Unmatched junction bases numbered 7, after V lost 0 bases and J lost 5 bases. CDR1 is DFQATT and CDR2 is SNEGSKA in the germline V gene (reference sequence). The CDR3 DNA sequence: TGCAGTGCTAGAGACCCGGGGCTAGCGGACGAGCAGTACTTC. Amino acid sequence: CSARDPGLADEQYF.